This T cell receptor (beta chain) was recovered during a study of blood T cell repertoires in COVID-19. Turning to the study itself: There were acute and convalescent COVID-19 samples, and they came from the United States, Italy and Spain. From T cells, B-cell-depleted T cells, or PBMCs came the material, which was cDNA or gDNA.

After removal of 4 bases from V and 5 bases from J, the junction contained 6 bases not matched to a gene. Germline CDR1 reads SGHRS; CDR2 reads YFSETQ. There are 15 residues in the CDR3. A COVID-19 case had been met by exposed participants during the 2 weeks before study entry. The table came from immunoSEQ multiplex PCR; TCRdb's copy has only in-frame clones and leaves some out. The sample records roughly 270,000 clones, 82% being singletons. The source material was PBMCs or T cells enriched from blood (not recorded which). The chain links TRBV5-1 to TRBJ1-4, with 9 nucleotides matching TRBD1. This TCR came from a man aged 40-50 years who had been exposed to COVID-19. CDR3 amino acids: CASSSTGTGNEKLFF. The CDR3 DNA reads as TGCGCCAGCAGCAGTACCGGGACAGGGAATGAAAAACTGTTTTTT.